Listed below are T cell receptor beta chains from one sample, sequenced in a study of graft-versus-host responses after intestinal transplantation. These TCRs are of unknown antigen specificity. Profiled with immunoSEQ multiplex PCR; TCRdb holds only in-frame clones, not every one. The sample lists 25,000 or so clones; about 80% were seen once. Source: unstimulated CD4+ T cells sorted from spleen or lymph node cells, taken before intestinal transplant. The receptor source for this set is a human donor who received an intestinal transplant. Both conserved end residues are part of each CDR3. A D gene is named only where the DNA matches it firmly. Expanded clones get a size class; other rows say once, few or many, or leave the size out.

J gene: TRBJ1-1; V gene: TRBV10-3; D gene: NA; clone size: NA; CDR3 DNA: TGTGCCATCAGTGCGGGGGTCGGGAACACTGAAGCTTTCTTT; CDR3 protein: CAISAGVGNTEAFF
J gene: TRBJ2-3; V gene: TRBV19; D gene: TRBD2; clone size: few; CDR3 DNA: TGTGCCAGTAGTACCGGACTAGGGGGCACAGATACGCAGTATTTT; CDR3 protein: CASSTGLGGTDTQYF
J gene: TRBJ1-6; V gene: TRBV2; D gene: NA; clone size: NA; CDR3 DNA: TGTGCCAGCAGCCCCCTTTGGGGGGCGCGGAATTCACCCCTCCACTTT; CDR3 protein: CASSPLWGARNSPLHF
J gene: TRBJ1-1; V gene: TRBV23-1; D gene: TRBD1; clone size: NA; CDR3 DNA: TGCGCCAGCAGTCAATGGATCCGGGACAGGGGGCGGTTGAACACTGAAGCTTTCTTT; CDR3 protein: CASSQWIRDRGRLNTEAFF
J gene: TRBJ2-7; V gene: TRBV27; D gene: TRBD1; clone size: NA; CDR3 DNA: TGTGCCAGCAGTCAGGGGGCCCCTTCCCGCTCGGGAGAGCAGTACTTC; CDR3 protein: CASSQGAPSRSGEQYF
J gene: TRBJ2-5; V gene: TRBV5-1; D gene: NA; clone size: NA; CDR3 DNA: TGCGCCAGCACGGCGGGGAAGGGTTTGGAGACCCAGTACTTC; CDR3 protein: CASTAGKGLETQYF
J gene: TRBJ1-2; V gene: TRBV6-5; D gene: NA; clone size: NA; CDR3 DNA: TGTGCCAGCAGCGAGCTGGGATCGGATGGCTACACCTTC; CDR3 protein: CASSELGSDGYTF
J gene: TRBJ2-5; V gene: TRBV27; D gene: TRBD2; clone size: few; CDR3 DNA: TGTGCCAGCAGTCCCCGGGGGGGTGGTGAGACCCAGTACTTC; CDR3 protein: CASSPRGGGETQYF
J gene: TRBJ1-4; V gene: TRBV5-1; D gene: TRBD1; clone size: NA; CDR3 DNA: TGCGCCAGCAGCTTGGCCCGACAGGGGGGTGAAAAACTGTTTTTT; CDR3 protein: CASSLARQGGEKLFF
J gene: TRBJ2-1; V gene: TRBV6-1; D gene: TRBD1; clone size: NA; CDR3 DNA: TGTGCCAGCAGTGAAGTTATTGGGACAGGTCCTAGAGATGAGCAGTTCTTC; CDR3 protein: CASSEVIGTGPRDEQFF
J gene: TRBJ2-7; V gene: TRBV21-1; D gene: NA; clone size: few; CDR3 DNA: TGTGCCAGCAGCAAGCCCTTTTTGGAGGAGCAGTACTTC; CDR3 protein: CASSKPFLEEQYF
J gene: TRBJ2-5; V gene: TRBV27; D gene: NA; clone size: NA; CDR3 DNA: TGTGCCAGCAGTCCCAGGGGTGAAGAGACCCAGTACTTC; CDR3 protein: CASSPRGEETQYF
J gene: TRBJ2-3; V gene: TRBV5-4; D gene: TRBD2; clone size: NA; CDR3 DNA: TGTGCCAGCAGCTTGGGCCTCCGGAGGCGGGGGGCTAGCACAGATACGCAGTATTTT; CDR3 protein: CASSLGLRRRGASTDTQYF
J gene: TRBJ2-7; V gene: TRBV5-1; D gene: NA; clone size: NA; CDR3 DNA: TGCGCCAGCCGCAGTGCGGGCACCTACGAGCAGTACTTC; CDR3 protein: CASRSAGTYEQYF
J gene: TRBJ2-7; V gene: TRBV6-5; D gene: NA; clone size: NA; CDR3 DNA: TGTGCCAGCAGTTACAAATTGGGACCTTACGAGCAGTACTTC; CDR3 protein: CASSYKLGPYEQYF
J gene: TRBJ1-6; V gene: TRBV15; D gene: NA; clone size: NA; CDR3 DNA: TGTGCCACCAGCAGAGATGGGGCCTCACCCCTCCACTTT; CDR3 protein: CATSRDGASPLHF
J gene: TRBJ2-1; V gene: TRBV5-4; D gene: NA; clone size: NA; CDR3 DNA: TGTGCCAGCAGCTTGGACCCCCTGAAGGGATTCAATGAGCAGTTCTTC; CDR3 protein: CASSLDPLKGFNEQFF
J gene: TRBJ2-1; V gene: TRBV11-1; D gene: TRBD2; clone size: NA; CDR3 DNA: TGTGCCAGCAGCTTCGGGACTAGCTACAATGAGCAGTTCTTC; CDR3 protein: CASSFGTSYNEQFF
J gene: TRBJ2-3; V gene: TRBV5-1; D gene: TRBD2; clone size: NA; CDR3 DNA: TGCGCCAGCAGCGGCGGGAGGTACGGAGATACGCAGTATTTT; CDR3 protein: CASSGGRYGDTQYF
J gene: TRBJ2-7; V gene: TRBV27; D gene: NA; clone size: NA; CDR3 DNA: TGTCCCAGCAGTTTTGGGCAGGGTGGCCACGAGCAGTACTTC; CDR3 protein: CPSSFGQGGHEQYF
J gene: TRBJ2-3; V gene: TRBV10-2; D gene: NA; clone size: NA; CDR3 DNA: TGCGCCAGCAGTGAGGCACCTAGCACAGATACGCAGTATTTT; CDR3 protein: CASSEAPSTDTQYF
J gene: TRBJ2-2; V gene: TRBV10-3; D gene: NA; clone size: few; CDR3 DNA: TGTGCCATCAGTGAAGTGGGGGGAGGAACCGGGGAGCTGTTTTTT; CDR3 protein: CAISEVGGGTGELFF
J gene: TRBJ1-3; V gene: TRBV5-8; D gene: NA; clone size: NA; CDR3 DNA: TGTGCCAGCAGCTTGGCCTCGCGTAAGGGGAAAAGGAGCTCTGGAAACACCATATATTTT; CDR3 protein: CASSLASRKGKRSSGNTIYF
J gene: TRBJ2-1; V gene: TRBV7-3; D gene: TRBD2; clone size: few; CDR3 DNA: TGTGCCAGCAGCTTAACGGGAGGGCCGGGCAATGAGCAGTTCTTC; CDR3 protein: CASSLTGGPGNEQFF
J gene: TRBJ1-2; V gene: TRBV2; D gene: NA; clone size: NA; CDR3 DNA: TGTGCCAGCAGTGAAGGGCAGCTCCACTATGGCTACACCTTC; CDR3 protein: CASSEGQLHYGYTF
J gene: TRBJ2-1; V gene: TRBV4-1; D gene: TRBD2; clone size: NA; CDR3 DNA: TGCGCCAGCAGCCAAGTCCTAGCGGCTCCCAATGAGCAGTTCTTC; CDR3 protein: CASSQVLAAPNEQFF
J gene: TRBJ1-3; V gene: TRBV21-1; D gene: NA; clone size: few; CDR3 DNA: TGTGCCAGCAGCACCCCTAGAGGACAGGCAATTATTCTCTCTGGAAACACCATATATTTT; CDR3 protein: CASSTPRGQAIILSGNTIYF
J gene: TRBJ2-2; V gene: TRBV2; D gene: TRBD1; clone size: NA; CDR3 DNA: TGTGCCAGCATTCTGGACAGGGCCGGCGGGGAGCTGTTTTTT; CDR3 protein: CASILDRAGGELFF